This T cell receptor beta chain stems from a study of molecular identifiers for immune sequencing clone quantification. This CDR3 comprises 18 residues. CDR1 is KGHSH, CDR2 LQKENI, per germline. The V and J ends lost 3 bases and 2 bases respectively, with 19 bases between them. TCRdb fed the PCR reads into MiXCR, producing one record per CDR3 protein. The data contain hundreds of thousands of distinct CDR3 sequences, over 20% of them singletons. This clonotype was seen at least ten times. Sample: naive CD8+ T cells from blood, with Jurkat cell RNA spiked in. Described subset: FACS-sorted CD8+CD4-CCR7+CD45RA+ naive T cells. The clonotype comes from a human donor in good health. Some libraries in this study had Jurkat cell RNA spiked in. V is TRBV18 and J is TRBJ2-2; TRBD1 might be the D (5 bases). The CDR3 region is CASSPRSRVMDNTGELFF. The CDR3 nucleotides are TGTGCCAGCTCACCTCGCTCCAGGGTAATGGACAACACCGGGGAGCTGTTTTTT.